These T cell receptor beta chains were read from a single sample in a study of T-cell reconstitution after alpha-beta-depleted transplantation in children. TCRdb reprocessed the PCR reads via MiXCR and lists one record per CDR3 protein. The sample includes roughly 490,000 distinct CDR3 sequences, about 10% of them seen just once. The input for sequencing was PBMCs, mostly from graft donor cells, taken 180 days after TCRalphabeta/CD19-depleted stem cell transplant. The receptor set was obtained from a female patient aged 2-9 years who had a stem cell transplant for aplastic anemia, so the T cells may come from the graft donor. The CDR3 runs from the conserved cysteine through the conserved F or W. The order of the fields is J gene, V gene, clone size, D gene, CDR3 DNA, CDR3 protein. A D gene is named only where the DNA matches it firmly. Clone size appears in some rows only: once, few, many, or a class for an expanded clone.

j_gene: TRBJ2-1
v_gene: TRBV6-5
abundance: few
d_gene: -
CDR3nt: TGTGCCAGCAGTTACAGACCAGCCGACAGGCACAATGAGCAGTTCTTC
CDR3aa: CASSYRPADRHNEQFF

j_gene: TRBJ2-1
v_gene: TRBV7-2
abundance: many
d_gene: TRBD2
CDR3nt: TGTGCCAGCAGCCTAATTAGCGGGAGGGCCTTCGGTGAGCAGTTCTTC
CDR3aa: CASSLISGRAFGEQFF

j_gene: TRBJ1-5
v_gene: TRBV6-5
abundance: -
d_gene: TRBD1
CDR3nt: TGTGCCAGCAGTTACCCGGACAGGGCGGGTATTGGCAATCAGCCCCAGCATTTT
CDR3aa: CASSYPDRAGIGNQPQHF

j_gene: TRBJ2-3
v_gene: TRBV20-1
abundance: -
d_gene: -
CDR3nt: TGCAGTGCTAGAGGGACACAAAGCACAGATACGCAGTATTTT
CDR3aa: CSARGTQSTDTQYF

j_gene: TRBJ2-4
v_gene: TRBV20-1
abundance: -
d_gene: -
CDR3nt: TGCAGTGCTAGTTGGCTTCGGAGGGGAGTCGGTACCAAAAACATTCAGTACTTC
CDR3aa: CSASWLRRGVGTKNIQYF

j_gene: TRBJ2-2
v_gene: TRBV4-2
abundance: -
d_gene: TRBD2
CDR3nt: TGTGCCAGCAGCCATACCCTAGCGGGAGGGGTCACCGGGGAGCTGTTTTTT
CDR3aa: CASSHTLAGGVTGELFF

j_gene: TRBJ2-3
v_gene: TRBV10-3
abundance: many
d_gene: -
CDR3nt: TGTGCCATCAGGGTTTTTAGCGTCTCCACAGATACGCAGTATTTT
CDR3aa: CAIRVFSVSTDTQYF

j_gene: TRBJ1-5
v_gene: TRBV7-2
abundance: -
d_gene: -
CDR3nt: TGTGCCAGCAGACAAGAAACTAAAAGGGGCAATCAGCCCCAGCATTTT
CDR3aa: CASRQETKRGNQPQHF

j_gene: TRBJ1-5
v_gene: TRBV19
abundance: -
d_gene: TRBD1
CDR3nt: TGTGCCAGTAGCAAGACAGGGCTGCCCCAGCATTTT
CDR3aa: CASSKTGLPQHF

j_gene: TRBJ2-1
v_gene: TRBV11-3
abundance: many
d_gene: TRBD1
CDR3nt: TGTGCCAGCAGCTTACGACAGGGGGGGTACAATGAGCAGTTCTTC
CDR3aa: CASSLRQGGYNEQFF

j_gene: TRBJ2-1
v_gene: TRBV7-2
abundance: -
d_gene: TRBD2
CDR3nt: TGTGCCAGCAGCTTTGTCCCCTGGACTAGCGGAGGCAATGAGCAGTTCTTC
CDR3aa: CASSFVPWTSGGNEQFF

j_gene: TRBJ1-1
v_gene: TRBV5-1
abundance: -
d_gene: -
CDR3nt: TGCGCCAGCAGCTTTGTTCCCTCGAACACTGAAGCTTTCTTT
CDR3aa: CASSFVPSNTEAFF

j_gene: TRBJ2-3
v_gene: TRBV21-1
abundance: -
d_gene: -
CDR3nt: TGTGCCAGCAGCAAAGGGGGCGGGACTAGTGGAGATACGCAGTATTTT
CDR3aa: CASSKGGGTSGDTQYF

j_gene: TRBJ1-2
v_gene: TRBV20-1
abundance: -
d_gene: -
CDR3nt: TGCAGTGCTAGAGCGCAGAGCTACACCTTC
CDR3aa: CSARAQSYTF

j_gene: TRBJ1-2
v_gene: TRBV7-9
abundance: -
d_gene: TRBD1
CDR3nt: TGTGCCAGCAGTATGCAGATGGGACAGTTAAACTATGGCTACACCTTC
CDR3aa: CASSMQMGQLNYGYTF

j_gene: TRBJ2-4
v_gene: TRBV20-1
abundance: many
d_gene: -
CDR3nt: TGCAGTGCTCCCGTCAAAGCCAAAAACATTCAGTACTTC
CDR3aa: CSAPVKAKNIQYF

j_gene: TRBJ2-1
v_gene: TRBV20-1
abundance: many
d_gene: -
CDR3nt: TGCAGTGCTAGAGGACCAGAATACAATGAGCAGTTCTTC
CDR3aa: CSARGPEYNEQFF

j_gene: TRBJ2-4
v_gene: TRBV15
abundance: many
d_gene: TRBD1
CDR3nt: TGTGCCACCAGCAAACCGGGACAGGGGGCCAAAAACATTCAGTACTTC
CDR3aa: CATSKPGQGAKNIQYF

j_gene: TRBJ2-3
v_gene: TRBV24-1
abundance: -
d_gene: -
CDR3nt: TGTGCCACCAGTGATCCCGACAGAGATACGCAGTATTTT
CDR3aa: CATSDPDRDTQYF

j_gene: TRBJ1-5
v_gene: TRBV11-1
abundance: few
d_gene: TRBD1
CDR3nt: TGTGCCAGCAGCTTAGCGCGGACCGGGACAGGGGGGATCTGGGGACCCCAGCATTTT
CDR3aa: CASSLARTGTGGIWGPQHF

j_gene: TRBJ2-3
v_gene: TRBV7-2
abundance: few
d_gene: -
CDR3nt: TGTGCCAGCAGGGGCCTTCCAGGACGGGGTACGCAGTATTTT
CDR3aa: CASRGLPGRGTQYF

j_gene: TRBJ1-4
v_gene: TRBV29-1
abundance: many
d_gene: TRBD1
CDR3nt: TGCAGCGTTGAACAGGACAGGGATGAAAAACTGTTTTTT
CDR3aa: CSVEQDRDEKLFF

j_gene: TRBJ2-1
v_gene: TRBV20-1
abundance: few
d_gene: TRBD2
CDR3nt: TGCAGTGCTAGCCGACTAGCGGGAGTTTCGCAGTTCTTC
CDR3aa: CSASRLAGVSQFF

j_gene: TRBJ2-2
v_gene: TRBV5-6
abundance: -
d_gene: -
CDR3nt: TGTGCCATGGGCCCGGATCGTACCGGGGAGCTGTTTTTT
CDR3aa: CAMGPDRTGELFF

j_gene: TRBJ2-3
v_gene: TRBV7-7
abundance: few
d_gene: -
CDR3nt: TGTGCCAGCAGCACCCGGGACTGGGGCACAGATACGCAGTATTTT
CDR3aa: CASSTRDWGTDTQYF

j_gene: TRBJ2-3
v_gene: TRBV7-7
abundance: -
d_gene: -
CDR3nt: TGTGCCAGCAGCTCCGGACCGGCCGTCCCCACAGATACGCAGTATTTT
CDR3aa: CASSSGPAVPTDTQYF

j_gene: TRBJ2-1
v_gene: TRBV6-5
abundance: few
d_gene: -
CDR3nt: TGTGCCAGCAGTTACTCGAAGCTAGCGCTACCCAATGAGCAGTTCTTC
CDR3aa: CASSYSKLALPNEQFF

j_gene: TRBJ2-5
v_gene: TRBV6-2/TRBV6-3
abundance: few
d_gene: TRBD2
CDR3nt: TGTGCCAGCAGTTCTAGCGGGAGTCGGTACGAGACCCAGTACTTC
CDR3aa: CASSSSGSRYETQYF

j_gene: TRBJ1-2
v_gene: TRBV6-1
abundance: -
d_gene: -
CDR3nt: TGTGCCAGCAGACAGAGGCGGGACTATGGCTACACCTTC
CDR3aa: CASRQRRDYGYTF

j_gene: TRBJ2-3
v_gene: TRBV27
abundance: few
d_gene: TRBD1
CDR3nt: TGTGCCAGCAGTCCCCACAGGGGCGCAGATACGCAGTATTTT
CDR3aa: CASSPHRGADTQYF

j_gene: TRBJ2-1
v_gene: TRBV7-9
abundance: many
d_gene: TRBD2
CDR3nt: TGTGCCAGCAGCTTTAGGGCTAGCGGGTACTCCCACAATGAGCAGTTCTTC
CDR3aa: CASSFRASGYSHNEQFF

j_gene: TRBJ2-7
v_gene: TRBV6-2/TRBV6-3
abundance: -
d_gene: TRBD2
CDR3nt: TGTGCCAGCAGTCGAGGTATCAGTGGGACTAGCGTGTACGAGCAGTACTTC
CDR3aa: CASSRGISGTSVYEQYF

j_gene: TRBJ2-1
v_gene: TRBV25-1
abundance: many
d_gene: -
CDR3nt: TGTGCCAGCAGCGGGTCCCTAGCGAGCTCCTACAATGAGCAGTTCTTC
CDR3aa: CASSGSLASSYNEQFF

j_gene: TRBJ1-6
v_gene: TRBV27
abundance: -
d_gene: -
CDR3nt: TGTGCCAGCAGTTCCTCAGGGCTCTATAATTCACCCCTCCACTTT
CDR3aa: CASSSSGLYNSPLHF

j_gene: TRBJ2-2
v_gene: TRBV6-2/TRBV6-3
abundance: few
d_gene: -
CDR3nt: TGTGCCAGCAGAATCGTAGCGGTCGTAACCGGGGAGCTGTTTTTT
CDR3aa: CASRIVAVVTGELFF

j_gene: TRBJ2-3
v_gene: TRBV5-1
abundance: -
d_gene: -
CDR3nt: TGCGCCAGCAGCTTGGCCTCCCAGATTGTCGCAGATACGCAGTATTTT
CDR3aa: CASSLASQIVADTQYF

j_gene: TRBJ2-5
v_gene: TRBV29-1
abundance: many
d_gene: -
CDR3nt: TGCAGCGTTGAAAAGGAAGAGACCCAGTACTTC
CDR3aa: CSVEKEETQYF

j_gene: TRBJ2-3
v_gene: TRBV5-1
abundance: -
d_gene: TRBD2
CDR3nt: TGCGCCAGCAGCTTGGGCCCGGTGGCGGGAGATACAGATACGCAGTATTTT
CDR3aa: CASSLGPVAGDTDTQYF

j_gene: TRBJ1-1
v_gene: TRBV7-9
abundance: -
d_gene: -
CDR3nt: TGTGCCAGCAGCTTAGGGGGGTCAGGAGCCATGAACACTGAAGCTTTCTTT
CDR3aa: CASSLGGSGAMNTEAFF

j_gene: TRBJ2-7
v_gene: TRBV7-6
abundance: -
d_gene: TRBD1
CDR3nt: TGTGCCAGCAGCTTACCCGGGACAGGGGGGGTCGAGCAGTACTTC
CDR3aa: CASSLPGTGGVEQYF

j_gene: TRBJ2-7
v_gene: TRBV10-3
abundance: few
d_gene: -
CDR3nt: TGTGCCATCAGTGACGGGGGTGGGTACGAGCAGTACTTC
CDR3aa: CAISDGGGYEQYF

j_gene: TRBJ2-5
v_gene: TRBV20-1
abundance: few
d_gene: -
CDR3nt: TGCAGTGCTAGAGGTCCGCTCGAGACCCAGTACTTC
CDR3aa: CSARGPLETQYF